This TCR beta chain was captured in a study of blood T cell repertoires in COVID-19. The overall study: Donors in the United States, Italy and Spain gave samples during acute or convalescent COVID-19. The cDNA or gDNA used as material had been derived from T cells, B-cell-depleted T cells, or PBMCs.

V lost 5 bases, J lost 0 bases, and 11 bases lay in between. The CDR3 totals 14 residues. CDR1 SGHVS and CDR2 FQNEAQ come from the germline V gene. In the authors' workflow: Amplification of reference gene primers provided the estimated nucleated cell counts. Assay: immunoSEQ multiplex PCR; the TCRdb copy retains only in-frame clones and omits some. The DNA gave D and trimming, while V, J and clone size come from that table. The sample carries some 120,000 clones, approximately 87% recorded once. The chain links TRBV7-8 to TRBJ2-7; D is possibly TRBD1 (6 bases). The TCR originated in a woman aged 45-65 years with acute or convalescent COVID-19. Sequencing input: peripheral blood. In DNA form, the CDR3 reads TGTGCCAGCAGCAAAATACAGGGCTCCTACGAGCAGTACTTC. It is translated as CASSKIQGSYEQYF.